The next 21 T cell receptor beta chains were all read from a single sample in a study of molecular identifiers for immune sequencing clone quantification. TCRdb ran MiXCR on the PCR reads and lists one entry per CDR3 protein. The sample lists hundreds of thousands of distinct CDR3 sequences, roughly 23% seen once, with about 0.78% in the top ten. The material sequenced was naive CD8+ T cells from blood, with Jurkat cell RNA spiked in. The subset here: FACS-sorted CD8+CD4-CCR7+CD45RA+ naive T cells. The receptors originated from a human donor in good health. Some libraries in this study had Jurkat cell RNA spiked in.

The V and J genes are TRBV19 and TRBJ2-2, with unresolved D. CDR3 size: 13 residues. Germline lookup yields CDR1 LNHDA and CDR2 SQIVND (reference sequence). Trimming left V 4 bases short and J 8 bases short, with 11 bases between. The CDR3 here is CASSSSGRGELFF. The CDR3 nucleotides read TGTGCCAGTAGTAGTTCTGGTCGGGGGGAGCTGTTTTTT.

This rearrangement joins TRBV20-1 to TRBJ2-1; the match to TRBD2 covers 7 bases. The CDR3 extends over 15 amino acids. Per germline, CDR1 DFQATT and CDR2 SNEGSKA (reference sequence). J lost 6 bases, V lost 4 bases, and 12 bases had no gene match. CDR3 sequence: CSATRVGGPINEQFF. The CDR3 nucleotides are TGCAGTGCTACCAGGGTGGGAGGGCCGATCAATGAGCAGTTCTTC.

The chain joins TRBV7-9 to TRBJ1-1; no clear D gene. The CDR3 extends over 12 amino acids. With 7 bases removed from V and 3 bases from J, the gap between germline ends came to 9 bases. Germline V lookup: CDR1 SEHNR, CDR2 FQNEAQ (reference sequence). CDR3 DNA sequence: TGTGCCAGCACCTTGGATGACACTGAAGCTTTCTTT. Its protein is CASTLDDTEAFF. Combining the CDR3 with reference TRBV7-9 and TRBJ1-1 gives the whole variable domain DTGVSQNPRHKITKRGQNVTFRCDPISEHNRLYWYRQTLGQGPEFLTYFQNEAQLEKSRLLSDRFSAERPKGSFSTLEIQRTEQGDSAMYLCASTLDDTEAFFGQGTRLTVV.

The V call is TRBV19, the J call TRBJ2-7; 8 bases agree with TRBD1. Germline CDR1 reads LNHDA; CDR2 reads SQIVND (reference sequence). The CDR3 consists of 14 residues. J was trimmed by 7 bases and V by 3 bases; bases with no gene match: 8. As DNA, the CDR3 is TGTGCCAGTAGTATCGGCAGGGGGCTGAGGGAGCAGTACTTC. Translation gives CASSIGRGLREQYF.

This clonotype was picked up a small number of times. The genes are TRBV7-6 and TRBJ2-4; D not certain. Germline CDR1 and CDR2: SGHVS and FNYEAQ. The CDR3 totals 16 residues. V dropped 0 bases and J dropped 0 bases, with 9 bases sitting between them. The CDR3 region has the DNA TGTGCCAGCAGCTTAGCGATACTCCTAGCCAAAAACATTCAGTACTTC. Its protein product is CASSLAILLAKNIQYF. The complete variable domain, with remaining parts taken from reference TRBV7-6 and TRBJ2-4, reads GAGVSQSPRYKVTKRGQDVALRCDPISGHVSLYWYRQALGQGPEFLTYFNYEAQQDKSGLPNDRFSAERPEGSISTLTIQRTEQRDSAMYRCASSLAILLAKNIQYFGAGTRLSVL.

This clonotype appeared a few times. The rearrangement joins TRBV12-3 or TRBV12-4 to TRBJ2-5; TRBD2 might be the D (5 bases). The CDR3 has 14 residues. Deletions cut 6 bases from V and 2 bases from J, with 13 bases between. As DNA, the CDR3 is TGTGCCAGCAGCTGGAGGATCCCACAAGAGACCCAGTACTTC. It specifies CASSWRIPQETQYF.

At least ten counts were recorded for this clonotype. The CDR3 loop is CASSLLRQFTDTQYF. CDR3 bases: TGTGCCAGCAGCTTATTACGGCAGTTCACAGATACGCAGTATTTT. This rearrangement joins TRBV7-9 to TRBJ2-3; D gene ambiguous. The V end lost 2 bases, the J end lost 2 bases, and 11 bases lay between the germline ends. The CDR3 is 15 residues long. Germline V lookup: CDR1 SEHNR, CDR2 FQNEAQ (reference sequence).

Concerning this clonotype itself: A read error may explain this, as a much larger clone is one base away. The CDR3 ends on some other residue instead of the conserved phenylalanine or tryptophan, so this is likely a read error. V and J are TRBV3-1 and TRBJ2-6, with D uncertain. CDR1 is LGHDT and CDR2 is YNNKEL in the germline V gene (reference sequence). V lost 0 bases and J 2 bases, leaving 14 bases between the germline ends. The CDR3 contains 18 residues. The CDR3 sequence is CASSQERFTTAGANVLTL. DNA for the CDR3: TGTGCCAGCAGCCAAGAGAGGTTTACTACTGCTGGGGCCAACGTCCTGACTCTC.

This clonotype has just a few counts. This sequence joins TRBV15 and TRBJ2-1; 8 positions match TRBD1. Trimming took 0 bases from V and 5 from J; bases not matched to a gene: 6. Germline CDR1 reads LNHNV; CDR2 reads YYDKDF (reference sequence). This CDR3 region has 16 residues. The DNA of the CDR3 is TGTGCCACCAGCAGAGAAAGGACAGGGATAAACAATGAGCAGTTCTTC. Amino acid sequence: CATSRERTGINNEQFF.

The J gene is TRBJ2-7, the V gene TRBV28; maybe TRBD2 (5 bases). The germline V gene encodes CDR1 MDHEN and CDR2 SYDVKM. V was clipped by 5 bases and J by 3 bases, with 14 bases between them. This CDR3 contains 14 residues. The CDR3 protein is CASSPSGGDYEQYF. CDR3 DNA: TGTGCCAGCAGTCCCTCTGGAGGAGACTACGAGCAGTACTTC. Combining the CDR3 with reference TRBV28 and TRBJ2-7 gives the whole variable domain DVKVTQSSRYLVKRTGEKVFLECVQDMDHENMFWYRQDPGLGLRLIYFSYDVKMKEKGDIPEGYSVSREKKERFSLILESASTNQTSMYLCASSPSGGDYEQYFGPGTRLTVT.

Points on this clonotype: A much more abundant neighbour one base away suggests this may be a read error. The gene calls are TRBV4-3 and TRBJ2-7, with no clear D. Germline V gene sequence: CDR1 LGHNA, CDR2 YSLEER. The CDR3 covers 16 residues. The DNA of the CDR3 is TGCACCAGCAGCCAAGAGATGGCCCAGGTTCTGAACGAGCAGTACTTC. Translating gives CTSSQEMAQVLNEQYF.

This clonotype was observed a handful of times. The V call is TRBV7-9, the J call TRBJ1-3, with a possible D match to TRBD1 (5 bases). This CDR3 has 17 residues. Germline V gene lookup returns CDR1 SEHNR and CDR2 FQNEAQ (reference sequence). V lost 5 bases to trimming and J lost 0 bases, with 17 bases between them. The CDR3: CASSASRTPSSGNTIYF. In nucleotides, the CDR3 is TGTGCCAGCAGCGCTTCCAGGACACCGAGCTCTGGAAACACCATATATTTT.

This clonotype has a count of ten or more. The rearrangement uses TRBV7-9 and TRBJ2-5; a weak D match, TRBD2 (5 bases). The V end lost 6 bases, the J end lost 3 bases, and 8 bases lay between the germline ends. The CDR3 consists of 12 residues. Germline CDR1 reads SEHNR; CDR2 reads FQNEAQ (reference sequence). The CDR3, as DNA: TGTGCCAGCAGTTTACTAGAAGAGACCCAGTACTTC. The encoded protein is CASSLLEETQYF. Based on the CDR3 plus reference TRBV7-9 and TRBJ2-5, the full variable domain is DTGVSQNPRHKITKRGQNVTFRCDPISEHNRLYWYRQTLGQGPEFLTYFQNEAQLEKSRLLSDRFSAERPKGSFSTLEIQRTEQGDSAMYLCASSLLEETQYFGPGTRLLVL.

As for this clonotype: Compared with germline, one end of the junction differs, possibly owing to a read error. The rearrangement uses TRBV10-3 and TRBJ2-5; D is possibly TRBD2 (6 bases). This CDR3 spans 14 amino acids. The germline V gene encodes CDR1 ENHRY and CDR2 SYGVKD. The CDR3 DNA is TGTGCCATCGGTGATTGGGAGGAACAAGAGACCCGGTACTTC. Its protein is CAIGDWEEQETRYF.

As concerns this clonotype: This could be a read error, since a much larger clone is one nucleotide away. The chain combines TRBV27 with TRBJ1-1; possibly TRBD1 for D (5 bases). V was shortened by 2 bases and J by 5 bases, with 15 bases between the two germline ends. The CDR3 contains 15 residues. The germline V gene encodes CDR1 MNHEY and CDR2 SMNVEV (reference sequence). The CDR3 region is CASSLGVPGSTEAFF. For the CDR3, the DNA is TGTGCCAGCAGTTTAGGAGTTCCAGGGAGTACTGAAGCTTTCTTT.

This clonotype has just a few counts. The V gene is TRBV24-1, the J gene TRBJ2-1, with D uncertain. The CDR3 is 16 amino acids. Germline V CDR1 and CDR2: KGHDR, SFDVKD. Trimming cost V 4 bases and J 6 bases, with 18 bases left between them. As DNA, the CDR3 is TGTGCCACCAGTGACCACGCAGGTAATCCATTCAATGAGCAGTTCTTC. This sequence encodes CATSDHAGNPFNEQFF.

Comments on this clonotype: This may be a read error: a much more frequent sequence differs by one nucleotide. The chain uses TRBV6-5 and TRBJ2-7; D is undetermined. V lost 2 bases, J lost 0 bases, and 17 bases lay in between. The CDR3 covers 17 residues. The germline V gene has CDR1 MNHEY and CDR2 SVGAGI. CDR3 in DNA: TGTGCCAGCAGTTACCGGCCTACGAACACCCGCTCCTACGAGCAGTACTTC. Its translation is CASSYRPTNTRSYEQYF.

This clonotype has a handful of counts. V usage is TRBV14 and J usage is TRBJ1-1; no clear D gene. The germline V gene has CDR1 SGHDN and CDR2 FVKESK. Trimming took 1 base from V and 0 from J, leaving 15 bases between them. CDR3 size: 17 residues. The CDR3 DNA is TGTGCCAGCAGCCAAGTAGGGTGGTACAGATTGAACACTGAAGCTTTCTTT. This sequence encodes CASSQVGWYRLNTEAFF.

A remark on this clonotype: The junction does not match germline at one end; this may be a read error. J is TRBJ1-6 and V is TRBV4-1; D is perhaps TRBD1 (5 bases). This CDR3 has 22 amino acids. The V gene's germline CDR1 is MGHRA and CDR2 YSYEKL. CDR3: CASRHPRPGASIVHAYNSPLHF. CDR3 nucleotides: TGCGCCAGCCGCCACCCCCGTCCCGGGGCCTCCATTGTTCACGCCTATAATTCACCCCTCCACTTT.

The chain links TRBV27 to TRBJ2-7; tentative D call: TRBD1 (6 bases). CDR1 and CDR2 from the germline V gene are MNHEY and SMNVEV (reference sequence). This CDR3 contains 15 residues. V was clipped by 7 bases and J by 4 bases, with 20 bases between them. CDR3 amino acids: CASNGDGTRGYEQYF. CDR3 DNA: TGTGCCAGCAATGGGGACGGGACCAGGGGATACGAGCAGTACTTC.

This clonotype was picked up many times. The chain combines TRBV12-3 or TRBV12-4 with TRBJ1-5; 11 bases line up with TRBD1. With V trimmed by 5 bases and J by 6 bases, 12 bases remained unmatched. This CDR3 contains 17 residues. In DNA, the CDR3 is TGTGCCAGCAGTGGGGCGGGAGGACAGGGGGCAGGTCAGCCCCAGCATTTT. This sequence encodes CASSGAGGQGAGQPQHF.